This is a list of T cell receptor beta chains from one sample in a study of molecular identifiers for immune sequencing clone quantification. TCRdb recomputed calls from the PCR reads with MiXCR, one row per CDR3 protein. Among nearly 650,000 distinct CDR3 sequences, roughly 25% were seen once, and the ten largest hold 0.78%. The sequencing input was naive CD8+ T cells from blood, with Jurkat cell RNA spiked in. Every receptor here comes from a human donor in good health. Some libraries in this study had Jurkat cell RNA spiked in. The CDR3 runs from the conserved cysteine through the conserved F or W. A D gene is named only where the DNA matches it firmly. Size tells how often a clone was seen (once, few, many) or the class of an expanded clone, and some rows leave it out.

>TRBD1|NA|TRBJ1-2|TRBV18
CASSPMDREDYGYTF
TGTGCCAGCTCACCGATGGACAGGGAGGACTATGGCTACACCTTC
>NA|many|TRBJ1-1|TRBV20-1
CSAEARDTEAFF
TGCAGTGCAGAGGCACGAGACACTGAAGCTTTCTTT
>NA|NA|TRBJ1-3|TRBV7-7
CAFQDGNTIYF
TGTGCTTTCCAGGATGGAAACACCATATATTTT
>NA|NA|TRBJ1-1|TRBV5-1
CASSLVWLGDTEAFF
TGCGCCAGCAGCTTGGTTTGGCTGGGTGACACTGAAGCTTTCTTT
>NA|NA|TRBJ1-3|TRBV20-1
CGAPDRYSGNTMYF
TGCGGTGCTCCCGACAGATACTCTGGAAACACCATGTATTTT
>NA|NA|TRBJ1-4|TRBV6-5
CASSPREGVGYGEKLFF
TGTGCCAGCAGCCCACGAGAAGGAGTCGGGTACGGTGAAAAACTGTTTTTT
>NA|NA|TRBJ2-7|TRBV5-1
CASGPGRTGSYEQYF
TGCGCCAGCGGGCCCGGGCGCACAGGCTCCTACGAGCAGTACTTC
>NA|NA|TRBJ2-5|TRBV9
CASSVESLGAETQYF
TGTGCCAGCAGCGTAGAGAGTTTGGGGGCAGAGACCCAGTACTTC
>TRBD2|few|TRBJ2-3|TRBV7-9
CASSTNNLSGGLPITDTQYF
TGTGCCAGCAGCACAAATAATCTAAGCGGGGGCCTACCTATCACAGATACGCAGTATTTT
>NA|many|TRBJ2-3|TRBV7-9
CASSPTSGDFYSTDTQYF
TGTGCCAGCAGCCCCACCTCTGGGGACTTCTATAGCACAGATACGCAGTATTTT
>TRBD2|NA|TRBJ2-4|TRBV28
CASRPRGLAGVGPMEDIQYF
TGTGCCAGCAGGCCCCGGGGACTAGCGGGAGTGGGTCCAATGGAAGACATTCAGTACTTC
>NA|NA|TRBJ2-5|TRBV6-2/TRBV6-3
CASSYSWDFESQETQYF
TGTGCCAGCAGTTACTCGTGGGACTTCGAAAGTCAAGAGACCCAGTACTTC
>TRBD2|few|TRBJ2-7|TRBV11-2
CASSKTGTSDLYEQYF
TGTGCCAGCAGCAAAACCGGGACTAGCGACCTATACGAGCAGTACTTC
>NA|many|TRBJ1-4|TRBV12-3/TRBV12-4
CASSPLGREKLFF
TGTGCCAGCAGCCCGCTTGGTAGGGAAAAACTGTTTTTT
>TRBD1|many|TRBJ1-1|TRBV29-1
CSVEDPDRANTEAFF
TGCAGCGTTGAAGATCCCGACAGGGCGAACACTGAAGCTTTCTTT
>TRBD1|many|TRBJ2-5|TRBV7-6
CASSPEGLGGAYETQYF
TGTGCCAGCAGCCCAGAGGGATTAGGGGGCGCTTACGAGACCCAGTACTTC
>TRBD2|few|TRBJ2-7|TRBV5-1
CASSGTSPYKQYF
TGCGCCAGCAGCGGGACTAGCCCCTACAAGCAGTACTTC
>TRBD2|NA|TRBJ2-1|TRBV6-6
CASSYPPSGDYNEQFF
TGTGCCAGCAGTTACCCCCCTAGCGGGGACTACAATGAGCAGTTCTTC
>NA|many|TRBJ1-1|TRBV12-3/TRBV12-4
CASSPRPNTEAFF
TGTGCCAGCAGTCCCAGACCGAACACTGAAGCTTTCTTT
>TRBD1|NA|TRBJ2-7|TRBV27
CASRRTGKITYEQYF
TGTGCCAGCAGACGGACAGGGAAGATAACCTACGAGCAGTACTTC
>NA|few|TRBJ2-5|TRBV20-1
CSARDPSRQETQYF
TGCAGTGCTAGAGATCCTAGCCGGCAAGAGACCCAGTACTTC
>NA|NA|TRBJ2-7|TRBV30
CAWSMGFYEQYF
TGTGCCTGGAGCATGGGGTTCTACGAGCAGTACTTC
>NA|many|TRBJ2-3|TRBV30
CAWSLGNGDTQYF
TGTGCCTGGAGTTTGGGTAACGGAGATACGCAGTATTTT
>NA|many|TRBJ2-7|TRBV7-2
CASSLGGGEFYEQYF
TGTGCCAGCAGCTTGGGGGGCGGGGAGTTCTACGAGCAGTACTTC
>TRBD1|NA|TRBJ2-2|TRBV19
CASAIDRVTGELFF
TGTGCCAGTGCTATCGACAGGGTCACCGGGGAGCTGTTTTTT
>TRBD2|many|TRBJ2-7|TRBV4-3
CASSQDYASGSYEQYF
TGCGCCAGCAGCCAAGATTATGCTAGCGGGAGCTACGAGCAGTACTTC
>NA|few|TRBJ2-3|TRBV11-2
CASSAPKWGGLTDTQYF
TGTGCCAGCAGCGCTCCCAAGTGGGGTGGCCTCACAGATACGCAGTATTTT
>NA|many|TRBJ2-7|TRBV12-3/TRBV12-4
CASSLMGSTYEQYF
TGTGCCAGCAGTTTAATGGGCAGTACCTACGAGCAGTACTTC
>TRBD1|few|TRBJ1-2|TRBV9
CASSSSPGQVLANYGYTF
TGTGCCAGCAGCTCATCTCCGGGACAGGTATTAGCTAACTATGGCTACACCTTC